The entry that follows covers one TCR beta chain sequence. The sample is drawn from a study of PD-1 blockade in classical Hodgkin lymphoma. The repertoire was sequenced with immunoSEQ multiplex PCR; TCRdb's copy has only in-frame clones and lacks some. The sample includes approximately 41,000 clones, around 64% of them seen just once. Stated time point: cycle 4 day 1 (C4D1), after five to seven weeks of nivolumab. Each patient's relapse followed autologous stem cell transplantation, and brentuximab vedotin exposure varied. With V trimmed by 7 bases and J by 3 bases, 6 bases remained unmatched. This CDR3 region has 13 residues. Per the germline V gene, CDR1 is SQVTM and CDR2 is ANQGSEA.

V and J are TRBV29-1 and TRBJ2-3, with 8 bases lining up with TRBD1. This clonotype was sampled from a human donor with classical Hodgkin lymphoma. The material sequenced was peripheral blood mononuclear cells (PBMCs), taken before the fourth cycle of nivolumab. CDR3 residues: CSARQGSTDTQYF. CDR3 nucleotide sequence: TGCAGCGCTCGACAGGGGAGTACAGATACGCAGTATTTT.